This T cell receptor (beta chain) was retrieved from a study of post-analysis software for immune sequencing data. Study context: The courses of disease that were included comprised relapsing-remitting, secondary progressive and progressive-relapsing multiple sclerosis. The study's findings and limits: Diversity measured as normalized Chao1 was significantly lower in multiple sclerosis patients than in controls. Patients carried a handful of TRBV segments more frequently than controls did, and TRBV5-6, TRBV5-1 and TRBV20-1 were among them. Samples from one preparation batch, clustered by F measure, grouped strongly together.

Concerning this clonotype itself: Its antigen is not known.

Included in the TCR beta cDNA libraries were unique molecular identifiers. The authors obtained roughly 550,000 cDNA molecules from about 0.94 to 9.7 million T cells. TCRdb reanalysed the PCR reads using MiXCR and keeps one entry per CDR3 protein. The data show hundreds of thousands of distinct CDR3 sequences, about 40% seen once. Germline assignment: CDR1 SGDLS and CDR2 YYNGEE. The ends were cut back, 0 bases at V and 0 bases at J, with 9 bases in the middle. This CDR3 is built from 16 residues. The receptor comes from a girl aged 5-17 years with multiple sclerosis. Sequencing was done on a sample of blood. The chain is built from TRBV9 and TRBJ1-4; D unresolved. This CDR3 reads CASSVGLFATNEKLFF. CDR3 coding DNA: TGTGCCAGCAGCGTAGGACTCTTTGCAACTAATGAAAAACTGTTTTTT.